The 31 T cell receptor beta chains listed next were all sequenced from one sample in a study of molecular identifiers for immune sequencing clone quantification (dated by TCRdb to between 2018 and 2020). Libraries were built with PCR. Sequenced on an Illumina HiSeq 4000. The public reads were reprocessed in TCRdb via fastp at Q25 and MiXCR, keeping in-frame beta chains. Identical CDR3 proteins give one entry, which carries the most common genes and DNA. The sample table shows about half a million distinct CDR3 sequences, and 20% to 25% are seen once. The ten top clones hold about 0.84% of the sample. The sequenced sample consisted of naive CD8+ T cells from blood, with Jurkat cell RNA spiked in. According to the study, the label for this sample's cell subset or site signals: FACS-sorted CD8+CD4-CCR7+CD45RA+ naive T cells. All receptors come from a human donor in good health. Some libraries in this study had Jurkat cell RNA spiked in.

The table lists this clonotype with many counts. CDR3 nucleotide sequence: TGTGCCAGCAGCTTTCTAAGTTCTCTCCAAGAGACCCAGTACTTC. Translating it yields CASSFLSSLQETQYF. The chain uses TRBV5-6 and TRBJ2-5; D gene uncertain. The CDR3 is 15 residues long. Trimming took off 2 bases at V and 1 base at J, with 12 bases between the two ends. CDR1 is SGHDT, CDR2 YYEEEE, per germline.

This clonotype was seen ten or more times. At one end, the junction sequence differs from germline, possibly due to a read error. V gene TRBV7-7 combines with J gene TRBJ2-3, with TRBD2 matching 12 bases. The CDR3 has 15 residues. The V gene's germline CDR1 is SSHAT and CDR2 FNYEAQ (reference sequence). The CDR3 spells CASTPLAGGLDTQYF. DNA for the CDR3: TGTGCTAGCACCCCTCTAGCGGGAGGGCTAGATACGCAGTATTTT.

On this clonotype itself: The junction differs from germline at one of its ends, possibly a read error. CDR3 sequence reads: CASSWGKIYEQCF. The CDR3 DNA reads TGTGCCAGCAGTTGGGGTAAGATCTACGAGCAGTGCTTC. The chain is built from TRBV6-5 and TRBJ2-7; D is undetermined. The CDR3 has 13 amino acids. Germline CDR1 reads MNHEY; CDR2 reads SVGAGI.

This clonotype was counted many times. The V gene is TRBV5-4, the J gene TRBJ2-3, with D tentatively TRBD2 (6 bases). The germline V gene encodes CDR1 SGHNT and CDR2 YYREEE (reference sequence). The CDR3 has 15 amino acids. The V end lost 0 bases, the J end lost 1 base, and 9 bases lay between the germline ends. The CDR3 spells CASSLASDRTDTQYF. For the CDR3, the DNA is TGTGCCAGCAGCTTGGCTAGCGACCGCACAGATACGCAGTATTTT.

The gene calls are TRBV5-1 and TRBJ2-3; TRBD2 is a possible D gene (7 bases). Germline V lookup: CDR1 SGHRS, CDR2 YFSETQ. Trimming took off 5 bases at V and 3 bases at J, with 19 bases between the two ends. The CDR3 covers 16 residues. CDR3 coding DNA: TGCGCCAGCAGTAGGGATTGGCGGGGGCGTACAGATACGCAGTATTTT. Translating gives CASSRDWRGRTDTQYF.

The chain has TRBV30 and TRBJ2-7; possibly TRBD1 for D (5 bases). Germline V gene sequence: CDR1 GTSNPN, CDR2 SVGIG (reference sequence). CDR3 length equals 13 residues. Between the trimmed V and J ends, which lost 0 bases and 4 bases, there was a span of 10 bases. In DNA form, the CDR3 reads TGTGCCTGGAGTGTCGACAGAGAGTACGAGCAGTACTTC. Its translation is CAWSVDREYEQYF.

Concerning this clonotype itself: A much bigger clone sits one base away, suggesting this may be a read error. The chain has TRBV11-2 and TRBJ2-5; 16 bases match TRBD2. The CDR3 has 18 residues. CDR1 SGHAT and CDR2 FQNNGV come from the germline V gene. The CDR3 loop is CASSYGTSGGAFQGTQYF. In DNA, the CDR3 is TGTGCCAGCAGCTACGGGACTAGCGGGGGGGCCTTCCAAGGGACCCAGTACTTC.

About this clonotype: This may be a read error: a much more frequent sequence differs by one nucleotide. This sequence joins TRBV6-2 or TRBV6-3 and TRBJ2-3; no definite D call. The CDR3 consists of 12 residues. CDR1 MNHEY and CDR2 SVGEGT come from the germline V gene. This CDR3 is CAGSEYLDTQYF. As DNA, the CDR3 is TGTGCCGGCAGCGAATATCTTGATACGCAGTATTTT.

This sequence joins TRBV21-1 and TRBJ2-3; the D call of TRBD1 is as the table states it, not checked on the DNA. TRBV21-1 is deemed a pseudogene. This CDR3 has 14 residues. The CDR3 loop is CASERGLSTDTQYF. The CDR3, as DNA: TGTGCCAGCGAGAGGGGGCTTAGCACAGATACGCAGTATTTT.

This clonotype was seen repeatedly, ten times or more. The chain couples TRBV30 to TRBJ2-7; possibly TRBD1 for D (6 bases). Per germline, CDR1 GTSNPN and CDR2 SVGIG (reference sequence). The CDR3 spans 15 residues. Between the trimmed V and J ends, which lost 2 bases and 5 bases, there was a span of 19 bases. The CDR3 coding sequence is TGTGCCTGGAGTTTTTTGACAGGCAAGGGGAACGAGCAGTACTTC. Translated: CAWSFLTGKGNEQYF.

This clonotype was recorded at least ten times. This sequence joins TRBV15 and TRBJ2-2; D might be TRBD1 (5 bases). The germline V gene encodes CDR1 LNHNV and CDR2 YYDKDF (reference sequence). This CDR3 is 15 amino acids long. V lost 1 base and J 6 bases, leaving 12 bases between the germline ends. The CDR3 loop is CATSRARGWAGELFF. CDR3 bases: TGTGCCACCAGCAGAGCTAGGGGATGGGCCGGGGAGCTGTTTTTT. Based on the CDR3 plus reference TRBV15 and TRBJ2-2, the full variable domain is DAMVIQNPRYQVTQFGKPVTLSCSQTLNHNVMYWYQQKSSQAPKLLFHYYDKDFNNEADTPDNFQSRRPNTSFCFLDIRSPGLGDTAMYLCATSRARGWAGELFFGEGSRLTVL.

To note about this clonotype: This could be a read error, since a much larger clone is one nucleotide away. The CDR3 protein is CAGRPTLRDVQIPSTDTQYF. In DNA form, the CDR3 reads TGTGCCGGCAGACCGACACTCCGGGACGTTCAAATTCCTAGCACAGATACGCAGTATTTT. The V call is TRBV7-9, the J call TRBJ2-3; D possibly matches TRBD1 or TRBD2 (5 bases each). The CDR3 totals 20 residues. The V gene's germline CDR1 is SEHNR and CDR2 FQNEAQ (reference sequence).

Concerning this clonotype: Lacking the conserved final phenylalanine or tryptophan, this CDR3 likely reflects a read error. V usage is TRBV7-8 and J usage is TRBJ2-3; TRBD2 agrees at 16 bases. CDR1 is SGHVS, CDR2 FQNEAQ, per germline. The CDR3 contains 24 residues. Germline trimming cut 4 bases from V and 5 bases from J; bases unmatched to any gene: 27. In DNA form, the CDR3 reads TGTGCCAGCAGCTACAGACCCGATCTAAGGGGACTAGCGGGGGGGCCTGGAGGGGAAGATACGCAGTATTCT. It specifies CASSYRPDLRGLAGGPGGEDTQYS.

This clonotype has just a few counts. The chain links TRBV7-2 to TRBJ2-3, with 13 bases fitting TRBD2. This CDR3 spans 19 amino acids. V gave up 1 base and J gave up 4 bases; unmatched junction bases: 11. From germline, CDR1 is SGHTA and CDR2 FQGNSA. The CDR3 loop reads CASSLGLTSGGKRADTQYF. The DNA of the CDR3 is TGTGCCAGCAGCTTAGGATTGACTAGCGGGGGGAAAAGGGCAGATACGCAGTATTTT.

CDR3 loop: CASSFSDRYTDTQYF. CDR3 coding DNA: TGTGCCAGCAGCTTCTCGGACCGATACACGGATACGCAGTATTTT. The chain is built from TRBV7-9 and TRBJ2-3, with D hard to call. The V gene's germline CDR1 is SEHNR and CDR2 FQNEAQ (reference sequence). The CDR3 totals 15 residues. The ends were cut back, 3 bases at V and 6 bases at J, with 16 bases in the middle.

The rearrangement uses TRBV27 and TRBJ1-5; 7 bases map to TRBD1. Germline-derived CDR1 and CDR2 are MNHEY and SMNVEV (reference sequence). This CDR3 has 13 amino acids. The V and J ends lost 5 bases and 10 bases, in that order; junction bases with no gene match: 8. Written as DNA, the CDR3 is TGTGCCAGCAGTCTCGACAGGGTCGAACCCCAGCATTTT. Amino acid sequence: CASSLDRVEPQHF.

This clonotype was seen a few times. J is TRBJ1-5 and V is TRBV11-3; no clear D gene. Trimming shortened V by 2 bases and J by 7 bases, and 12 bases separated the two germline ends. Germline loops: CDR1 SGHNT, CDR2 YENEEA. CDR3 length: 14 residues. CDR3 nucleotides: TGTGCCAGCAGCTTAATGGAGGTCGGGCAGCCCCAGCATTTT. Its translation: CASSLMEVGQPQHF.

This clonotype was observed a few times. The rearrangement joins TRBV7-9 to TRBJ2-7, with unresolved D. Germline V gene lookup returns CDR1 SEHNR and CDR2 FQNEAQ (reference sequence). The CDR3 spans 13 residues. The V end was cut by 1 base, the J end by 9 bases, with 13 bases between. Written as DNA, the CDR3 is TGTGCCAGCAGCTTAGTTCCGTGGGCTTGGCAGTACTTC. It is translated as CASSLVPWAWQYF.

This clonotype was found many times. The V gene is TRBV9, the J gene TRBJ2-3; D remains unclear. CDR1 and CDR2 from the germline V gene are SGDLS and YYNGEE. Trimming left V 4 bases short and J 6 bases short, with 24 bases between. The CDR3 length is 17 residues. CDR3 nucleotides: TGTGCCAGCAGCCCCTCCGAGGTTATACCCCTTTTCGATACGCAGTATTTT. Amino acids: CASSPSEVIPLFDTQYF.

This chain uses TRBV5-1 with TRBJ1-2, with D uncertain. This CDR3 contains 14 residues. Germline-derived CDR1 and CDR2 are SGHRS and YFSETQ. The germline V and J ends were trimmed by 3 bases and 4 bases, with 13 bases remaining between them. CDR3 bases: TGCGCCAGCAGCTCGAATCGGCCACCCTATGGCTACACCTTC. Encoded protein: CASSSNRPPYGYTF.

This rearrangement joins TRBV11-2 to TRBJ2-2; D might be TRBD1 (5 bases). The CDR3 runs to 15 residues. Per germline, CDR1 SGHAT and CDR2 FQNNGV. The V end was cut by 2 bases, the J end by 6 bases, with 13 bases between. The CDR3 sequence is CASSLMTAGSGELFF. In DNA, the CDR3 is TGTGCCAGCAGCTTAATGACCGCAGGGTCCGGGGAGCTGTTTTTT.

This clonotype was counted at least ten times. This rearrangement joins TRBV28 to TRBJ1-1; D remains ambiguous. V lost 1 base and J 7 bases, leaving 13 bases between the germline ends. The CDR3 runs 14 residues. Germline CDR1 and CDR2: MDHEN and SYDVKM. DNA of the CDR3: TGTGCCAGCAGTTTATACAATACGGTTCTTGAAGCTTTCTTT. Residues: CASSLYNTVLEAFF.

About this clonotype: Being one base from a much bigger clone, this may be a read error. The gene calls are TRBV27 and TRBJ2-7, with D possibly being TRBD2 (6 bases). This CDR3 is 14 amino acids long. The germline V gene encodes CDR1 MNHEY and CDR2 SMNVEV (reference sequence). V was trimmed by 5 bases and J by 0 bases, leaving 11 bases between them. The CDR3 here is CASSVRGSSYEQYF. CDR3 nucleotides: TGTGCCAGCAGTGTCCGGGGGAGCTCCTACGAGCAGTACTTC.

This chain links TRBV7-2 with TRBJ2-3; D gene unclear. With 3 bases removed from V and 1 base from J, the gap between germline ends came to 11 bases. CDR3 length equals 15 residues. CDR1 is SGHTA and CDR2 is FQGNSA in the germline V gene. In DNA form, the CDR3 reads TGTGCCAGCAGCTTTTCCAGTGCAGGCACAGATACGCAGTATTTT. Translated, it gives CASSFSSAGTDTQYF.

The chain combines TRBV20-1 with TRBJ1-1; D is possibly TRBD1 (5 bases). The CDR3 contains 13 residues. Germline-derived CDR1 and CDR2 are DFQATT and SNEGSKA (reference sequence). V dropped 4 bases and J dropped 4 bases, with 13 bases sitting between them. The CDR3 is CSAIPLTGTEAFF. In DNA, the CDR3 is TGCAGTGCTATCCCCCTCACAGGCACTGAAGCTTTCTTT.

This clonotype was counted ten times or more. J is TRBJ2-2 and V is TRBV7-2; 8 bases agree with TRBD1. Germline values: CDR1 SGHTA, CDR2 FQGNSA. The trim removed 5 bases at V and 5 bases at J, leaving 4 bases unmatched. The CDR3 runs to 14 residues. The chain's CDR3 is CASSLRGRTGELFF. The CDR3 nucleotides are TGTGCCAGCAGCCTCAGGGGGCGGACCGGGGAGCTGTTTTTT.

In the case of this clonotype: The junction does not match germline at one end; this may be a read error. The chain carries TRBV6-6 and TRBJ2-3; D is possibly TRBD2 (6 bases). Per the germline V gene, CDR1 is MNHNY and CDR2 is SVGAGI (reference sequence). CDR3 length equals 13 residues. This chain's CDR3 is CASRDPSADTQHF. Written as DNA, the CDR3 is TGTGCCAGCAGAGACCCTAGCGCAGATACGCAGCATTTC.

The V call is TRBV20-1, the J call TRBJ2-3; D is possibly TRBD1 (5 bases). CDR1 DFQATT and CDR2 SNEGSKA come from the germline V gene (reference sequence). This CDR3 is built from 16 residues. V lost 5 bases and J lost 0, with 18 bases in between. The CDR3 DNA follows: TGCAGTGCTCCCTCACACAGGTACACGAGCACAGATACGCAGTATTTT. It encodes CSAPSHRYTSTDTQYF.

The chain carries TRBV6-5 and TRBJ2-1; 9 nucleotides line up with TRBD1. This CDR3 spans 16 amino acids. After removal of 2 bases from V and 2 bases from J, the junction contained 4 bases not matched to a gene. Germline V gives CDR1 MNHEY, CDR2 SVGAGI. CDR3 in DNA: TGTGCCAGCAGTTACAGGGACAGGGCACCCTACAATGAGCAGTTCTTC. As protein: CASSYRDRAPYNEQFF.

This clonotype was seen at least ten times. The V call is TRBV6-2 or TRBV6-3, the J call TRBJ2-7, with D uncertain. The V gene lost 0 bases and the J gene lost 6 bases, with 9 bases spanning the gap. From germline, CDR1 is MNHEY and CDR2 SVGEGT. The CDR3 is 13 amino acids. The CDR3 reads CASSYSGRVEQYF. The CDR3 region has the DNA TGTGCCAGCAGTTACTCAGGCCGGGTCGAGCAGTACTTC.

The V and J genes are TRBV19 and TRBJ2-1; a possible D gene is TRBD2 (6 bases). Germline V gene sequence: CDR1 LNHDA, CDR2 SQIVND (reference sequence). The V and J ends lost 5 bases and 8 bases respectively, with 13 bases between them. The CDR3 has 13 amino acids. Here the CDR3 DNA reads TGTGCCAGTAGTTATCTAGCGACTCATGAGCAGTTCTTC. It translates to CASSYLATHEQFF.